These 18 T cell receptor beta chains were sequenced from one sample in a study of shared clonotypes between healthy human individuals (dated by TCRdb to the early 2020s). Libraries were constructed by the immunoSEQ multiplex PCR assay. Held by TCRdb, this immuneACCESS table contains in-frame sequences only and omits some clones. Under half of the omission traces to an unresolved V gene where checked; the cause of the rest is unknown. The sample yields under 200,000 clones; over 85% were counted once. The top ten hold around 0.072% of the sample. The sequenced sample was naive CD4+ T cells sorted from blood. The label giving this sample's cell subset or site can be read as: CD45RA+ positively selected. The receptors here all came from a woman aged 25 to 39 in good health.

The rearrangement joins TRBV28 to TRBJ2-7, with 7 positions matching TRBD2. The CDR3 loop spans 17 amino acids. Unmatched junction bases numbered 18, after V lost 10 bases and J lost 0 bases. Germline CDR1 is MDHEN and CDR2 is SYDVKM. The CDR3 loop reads CATVGLRGRGSSYEQYF. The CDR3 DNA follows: TGTGCCACCGTAGGTCTCCGGGGGAGGGGAAGCTCCTACGAGCAGTACTTC.

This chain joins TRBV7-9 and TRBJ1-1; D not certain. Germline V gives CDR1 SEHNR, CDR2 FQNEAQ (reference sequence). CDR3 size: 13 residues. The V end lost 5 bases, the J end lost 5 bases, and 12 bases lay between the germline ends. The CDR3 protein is CASSVSGMTEAFF. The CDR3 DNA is TGTGCCAGCAGCGTCTCGGGTATGACTGAAGCTTTCTTT.

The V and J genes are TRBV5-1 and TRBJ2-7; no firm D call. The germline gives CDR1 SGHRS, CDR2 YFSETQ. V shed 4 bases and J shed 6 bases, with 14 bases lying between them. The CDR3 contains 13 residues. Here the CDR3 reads CASSPDHYVEQYF. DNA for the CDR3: TGCGCCAGCAGCCCGGACCACTACGTCGAGCAGTACTTC.

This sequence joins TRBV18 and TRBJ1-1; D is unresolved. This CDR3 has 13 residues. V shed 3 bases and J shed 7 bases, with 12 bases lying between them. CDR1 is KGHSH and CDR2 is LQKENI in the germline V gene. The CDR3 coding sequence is TGTGCCAGCTCACCCTCTCAGGACGGTGAAGCTTTCTTT. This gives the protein CASSPSQDGEAFF.

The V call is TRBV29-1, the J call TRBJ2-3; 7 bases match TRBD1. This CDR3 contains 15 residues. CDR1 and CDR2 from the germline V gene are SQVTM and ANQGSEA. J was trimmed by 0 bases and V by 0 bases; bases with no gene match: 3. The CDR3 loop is CSVEESTGSTDTQYF. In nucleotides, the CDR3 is TGCAGCGTTGAAGAGTCGACAGGGAGCACAGATACGCAGTATTTT.

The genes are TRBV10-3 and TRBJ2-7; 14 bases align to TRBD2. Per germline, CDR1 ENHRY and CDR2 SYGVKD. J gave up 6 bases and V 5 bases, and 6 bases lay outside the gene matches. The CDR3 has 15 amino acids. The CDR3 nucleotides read TGTGCCATCAGTCCCGGGACTAGCGGGAGCCGCGAGCAGTACTTC. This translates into CAISPGTSGSREQYF.

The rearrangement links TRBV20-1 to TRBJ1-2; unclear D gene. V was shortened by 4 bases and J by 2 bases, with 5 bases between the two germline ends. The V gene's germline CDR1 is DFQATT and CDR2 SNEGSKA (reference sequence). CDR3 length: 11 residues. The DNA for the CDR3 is TGCAGTGCTATCGTCAACTATGGCTACACCTTC. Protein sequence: CSAIVNYGYTF.

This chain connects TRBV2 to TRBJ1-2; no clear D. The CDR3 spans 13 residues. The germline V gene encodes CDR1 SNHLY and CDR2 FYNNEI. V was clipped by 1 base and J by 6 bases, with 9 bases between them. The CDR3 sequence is CASSEEGRDGYTF. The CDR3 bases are TGTGCCAGCAGTGAAGAAGGGCGGGATGGCTACACCTTC.

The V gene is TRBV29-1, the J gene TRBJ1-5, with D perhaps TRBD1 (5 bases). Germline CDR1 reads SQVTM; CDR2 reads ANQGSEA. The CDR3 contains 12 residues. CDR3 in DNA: TGCGCGGGGGGGGATAGCAATCAGCCCCAGCATTTT. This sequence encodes CAGGDSNQPQHF. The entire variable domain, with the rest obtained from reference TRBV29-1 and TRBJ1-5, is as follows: SAVISQKPSRDICQRGTSLTIQCQVDSQVTMMFWYRQQPGQSLTLIATANQGSEATYESGFVIDKFPISRPNLTFSTLTVSNMSPEDSSIYLCAGGDSNQPQHFGDGTRLSIL.

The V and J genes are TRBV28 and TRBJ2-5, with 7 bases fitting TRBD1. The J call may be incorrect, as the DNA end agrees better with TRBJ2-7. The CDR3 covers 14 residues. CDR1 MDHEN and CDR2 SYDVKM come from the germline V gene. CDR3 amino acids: CASSPTGPPYEQYF. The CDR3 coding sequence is TGTGCCAGCAGCCCGACAGGGCCACCCTACGAGCAGTACTTC.

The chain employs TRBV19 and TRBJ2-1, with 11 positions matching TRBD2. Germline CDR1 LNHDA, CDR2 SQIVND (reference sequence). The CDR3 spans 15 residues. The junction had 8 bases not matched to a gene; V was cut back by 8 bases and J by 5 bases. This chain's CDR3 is CASRTLAGGNNEQFF. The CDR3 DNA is TGTGCCAGTCGCACTCTAGCGGGAGGAAACAATGAGCAGTTCTTC.

CDR3 sequence (DNA): TGTGCCAGCCGGCCCCCCGCGAACTATGGCTACACCTTC. Translation gives CASRPPANYGYTF. The J gene is TRBJ1-2, the V gene TRBV6-5, with D uncertain. The CDR3 covers 13 residues. The germline gives CDR1 MNHEY, CDR2 SVGAGI. The ends were cut back, 8 bases at V and 2 bases at J, with 12 bases in the middle.

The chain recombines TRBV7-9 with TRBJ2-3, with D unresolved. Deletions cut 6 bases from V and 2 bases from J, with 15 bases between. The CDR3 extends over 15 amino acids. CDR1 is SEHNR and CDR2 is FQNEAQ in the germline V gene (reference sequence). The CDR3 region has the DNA TGTGCCAGCAGGCCTATGGGTCCTTCCACAGATACGCAGTATTTT. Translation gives CASRPMGPSTDTQYF.

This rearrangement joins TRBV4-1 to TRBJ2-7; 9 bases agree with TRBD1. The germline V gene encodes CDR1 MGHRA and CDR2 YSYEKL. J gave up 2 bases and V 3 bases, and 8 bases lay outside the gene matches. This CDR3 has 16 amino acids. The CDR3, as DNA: TGCGCCAGCAGCCAGGGACAGGGTAAGACCCCCTACGAGCAGTACTTC. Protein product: CASSQGQGKTPYEQYF.

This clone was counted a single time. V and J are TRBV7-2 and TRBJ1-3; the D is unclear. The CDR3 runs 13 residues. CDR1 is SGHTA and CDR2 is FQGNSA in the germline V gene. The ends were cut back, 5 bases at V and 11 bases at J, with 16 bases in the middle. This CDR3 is CASSAPGETAIYF. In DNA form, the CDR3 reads TGTGCCAGCAGCGCCCCCGGGGAGACGGCCATATATTTT.

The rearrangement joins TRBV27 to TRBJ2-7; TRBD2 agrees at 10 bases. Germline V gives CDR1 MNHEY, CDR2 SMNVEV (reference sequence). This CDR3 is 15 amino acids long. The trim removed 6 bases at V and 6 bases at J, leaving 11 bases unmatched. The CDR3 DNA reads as TGTGCCAGCAGCTACACTAGCGGGGTGAGGTCCGAGCAGTACTTC. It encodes CASSYTSGVRSEQYF.

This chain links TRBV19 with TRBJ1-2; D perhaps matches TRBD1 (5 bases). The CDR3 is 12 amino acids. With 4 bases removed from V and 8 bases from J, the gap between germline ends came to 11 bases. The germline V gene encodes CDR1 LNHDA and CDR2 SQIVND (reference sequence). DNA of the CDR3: TGTGCCAGTAGTACAGGGATTTTAGGCTACACCTTC. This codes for CASSTGILGYTF.

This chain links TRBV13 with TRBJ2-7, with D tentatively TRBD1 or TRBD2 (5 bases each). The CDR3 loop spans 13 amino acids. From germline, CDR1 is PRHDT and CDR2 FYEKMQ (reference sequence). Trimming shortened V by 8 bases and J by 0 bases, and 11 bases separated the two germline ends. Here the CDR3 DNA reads TGTGCCAGCGGTGGGACCAACTCCTACGAGCAGTACTTC. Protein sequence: CASGGTNSYEQYF.